Each of the 18 T cell receptor beta chains below was sequenced from the same sample in a study of CD8 T cells in Susac syndrome (dated by TCRdb to between 2018 and 2021). Libraries were built with the immunoSEQ multiplex PCR assay. RNA was extracted using the RNeasy kit, and about 0.5 to 1 ug of the RNA was reverse transcribed with random hexamers. Starting from the raw public reads, TCRdb applied fastp trimming at Q25, assembled clones with MiXCR and retained in-frame beta chains. Every distinct CDR3 protein forms one entry, paired with its most common genes and DNA. This sample holds 77,000 or so distinct CDR3 sequences; approximately 94% were observed only once. The top ten hold 0.5% to 0.65% of the sample. The sample comprised CD4+ T cells from PBMCs. Receptor source: a human donor with Susac syndrome.

The gene calls are TRBV20-1 and TRBJ1-1; a weak D match, TRBD1 (6 bases). The length of the CDR3 is 13 residues. CDR1 is DFQATT and CDR2 is SNEGSKA in the germline V gene (reference sequence). V gave up 1 base and J gave up 4 bases, with 10 bases separating them. The CDR3 DNA reads TGCAGTGCTAGAGGGCAGGGGCGCACTGAAGCTTTCTTT. This codes for CSARGQGRTEAFF.

The chain links TRBV29-1 to TRBJ2-6; 11 bases are shared with TRBD1. The CDR3 runs 18 residues. Germline V gives CDR1 SQVTM, CDR2 ANQGSEA. V gave up 3 bases and J gave up 0 bases; unmatched junction bases: 7. The CDR3 DNA is TGCAGCGTTGAGTTAACAGGGACAGGGGGCTCTGGGGCCAACGTCCTGACTTTC. Its protein is CSVELTGTGGSGANVLTF.

The chain couples TRBV27 to TRBJ2-1; TRBD1 aligns across 10 bases. This CDR3 spans 16 amino acids. V was clipped by 1 base and J by 9 bases; unmatched bases: 9. Germline V gene lookup returns CDR1 MNHEY and CDR2 SMNVEV (reference sequence). The CDR3 DNA reads TGTGCCAGCAGTTTATGGAGGCGACAGGGGGCAGTTGAGCAGTTCTTC. Protein: CASSLWRRQGAVEQFF.

The J gene is TRBJ2-3, the V gene TRBV20-1; 10 positions match TRBD2. Germline assignment: CDR1 DFQATT and CDR2 SNEGSKA (reference sequence). CDR3 length: 13 amino acids. The V and J ends lost 4 bases and 6 bases, in that order; junction bases with no gene match: 4. CDR3 sequence (DNA): TGCAGTGCTATAGCGGGGGGTTCGGATACGCAGTATTTT. It yields the protein CSAIAGGSDTQYF.

About this clonotype: One end of the junction does not line up with germline, which may come from a read error. The V gene is TRBV5-1, the J gene TRBJ2-2; D gene uncertain. This CDR3 comprises 14 residues. Germline CDR1 SGHRS, CDR2 YFSETQ. The CDR3 DNA sequence: TGCGCCAGCAGCTTGAGGGTGAACGCCGGGGAGCTGTTTTTT. Translation gives CASSLRVNAGELFF.

DNA for the CDR3: TGTGCCACCAGCAGACTAACGGGACAGGGGGTGCACGAGCAGTACTTC. It yields the protein CATSRLTGQGVHEQYF. The chain carries TRBV15 and TRBJ2-7; 11 bases are a match to TRBD1. V was pared by 2 bases and J by 5 bases, with 8 bases of the junction left unmatched. Per germline, CDR1 LNHNV and CDR2 YYDKDF (reference sequence). There are 16 residues in the CDR3.

The chain combines TRBV10-3 with TRBJ2-7, with 15 nucleotides matching TRBD2. CDR1 is ENHRY, CDR2 SYGVKD, per germline. V shed 6 bases, J shed 6 bases, and the junction held 3 bases outside the gene matches. This CDR3 region has 14 residues. CDR3 in amino acids: CAIRGLAGGGEQYF. The CDR3 nucleotides read TGTGCCATCAGGGGACTAGCGGGGGGCGGCGAGCAGTACTTC.

This chain connects TRBV5-1 to TRBJ1-6; 9 bases line up with TRBD1. Germline assignment: CDR1 SGHRS and CDR2 YFSETQ. The CDR3 totals 15 residues. Trimming took 1 base from V and 6 from J; bases not matched to a gene: 2. DNA for the CDR3: TGCGCCAGCAGCTTGACAGGGGGCGTTAATTCACCCCTCCACTTT. It specifies CASSLTGGVNSPLHF.

This chain links TRBV6-2 or TRBV6-3 with TRBJ1-5; 7 bases align to TRBD1. After removal of 5 bases from V and 3 bases from J, the junction contained 7 bases not matched to a gene. Germline CDR1 is MNHEY and CDR2 is SVGEGT. The CDR3 is made up of 15 amino acids. The CDR3 spells CASSLRQGLNQPQHF. The DNA for the CDR3 is TGTGCCAGCAGTCTCAGACAGGGACTCAATCAGCCCCAGCATTTT.

This chain uses TRBV6-5 with TRBJ2-2; D not certain. V dropped 0 bases and J dropped 3 bases, with 11 bases sitting between them. Germline CDR1 is MNHEY and CDR2 is SVGAGI. CDR3 length equals 16 residues. The CDR3 reads CASSYSGVADTGELFF. CDR3 bases: TGTGCCAGCAGTTACTCGGGCGTGGCGGACACCGGGGAGCTGTTTTTT.

This chain uses TRBV2 with TRBJ2-2; no clear D. CDR1 and CDR2 (germline): SNHLY, FYNNEI. Deletions cut 2 bases from V and 8 bases from J, with 12 bases between. CDR3 size: 14 residues. The chain's CDR3 is CASSEKSGPGELFF. In nucleotides, the CDR3 is TGTGCCAGCAGTGAAAAGTCTGGCCCGGGGGAGCTGTTTTTT.

CDR3 sequence: CSASTDTQYF. DNA of the CDR3: TGCAGTGCCAGCACAGATACGCAGTATTTT. This chain links TRBV20-1 with TRBJ2-3; D gene uncertain. Germline CDR1 is DFQATT and CDR2 is SNEGSKA (reference sequence). CDR3 size: 10 residues. Trimming left V 6 bases short and J 0 bases short, with 1 base between.

The genes are TRBV2 and TRBJ1-1; D is unclear. Trimming stripped 0 bases from V and 0 bases from J, with 5 bases between. The germline V gene encodes CDR1 SNHLY and CDR2 FYNNEI. The CDR3 contains 14 residues. CDR3 loop: CASSEALVNTEAFF. The CDR3 coding sequence is TGTGCCAGCAGTGAAGCGCTTGTGAACACTGAAGCTTTCTTT. The full variable domain, rest sourced from reference TRBV2 and TRBJ1-1, is EPEVTQTPSHQVTQMGQEVILRCVPISNHLYFYWYRQILGQKVEFLVSFYNNEISEKSEIFDDQFSVERPDGSNFTLKIRSTKLEDSAMYFCASSEALVNTEAFFGQGTRLTVV.

The chain has TRBV15 and TRBJ2-4; D gene uncertain. The V end was cut by 0 bases, the J end by 3 bases, with 9 bases between. The CDR3 has 15 amino acids. Per the germline V gene, CDR1 is LNHNV and CDR2 is YYDKDF (reference sequence). Here the CDR3 DNA reads TGTGCCACCAGCAGAGATAATGGTCGCAAAAACATTCAGTACTTC. Translated, it gives CATSRDNGRKNIQYF. The variable domain in full, with the rest retrieved from reference TRBV15 and TRBJ2-4, is DAMVIQNPRYQVTQFGKPVTLSCSQTLNHNVMYWYQQKSSQAPKLLFHYYDKDFNNEADTPDNFQSRRPNTSFCFLDIRSPGLGDTAMYLCATSRDNGRKNIQYFGAGTRLSVL.

The V and J genes are TRBV28 and TRBJ2-3; D is tentatively TRBD1 or TRBD2 (5 bases each). The germline CDR1 and CDR2 sequences are MDHEN and SYDVKM. V was trimmed by 3 bases and J by 5 bases, leaving 12 bases between them. This CDR3 has 14 residues. The CDR3 loop reads CASSFGGSGDTQYF. CDR3 in DNA: TGTGCCAGCAGTTTTGGGGGTTCGGGAGATACGCAGTATTTT.

This chain connects TRBV29-1 to TRBJ2-5; D assignment may be TRBD1 or TRBD2 (5 bases each). V lost 4 bases, J lost 4 bases, and 22 bases lay in between. This CDR3 spans 16 amino acids. CDR1 SQVTM and CDR2 ANQGSEA come from the germline V gene. As DNA, the CDR3 is TGCAGCGTTGGAGGGAAGGCTGGGGCGTTACGAGAGACCCAGTACTTC. This gives the protein CSVGGKAGALRETQYF. Full variable domain (remainder filled in from reference TRBV29-1 and TRBJ2-5): SAVISQKPSRDICQRGTSLTIQCQVDSQVTMMFWYRQQPGQSLTLIATANQGSEATYESGFVIDKFPISRPNLTFSTLTVSNMSPEDSSIYLCSVGGKAGALRETQYFGPGTRLLVL.

The V call is TRBV29-1, the J call TRBJ1-1; a possible D gene is TRBD1 (5 bases). This CDR3 is built from 13 residues. Germline V gene data show CDR1 as SQVTM and CDR2 as ANQGSEA. Trimming removed 6 bases at V and 1 base at J, with 12 bases between. Here the CDR3 reads CSVRIDRNTEAFF. The CDR3 DNA is TGCAGCGTCCGGATAGACAGGAACACTGAAGCTTTCTTT.

The chain joins TRBV28 to TRBJ2-5; no reliable D call. CDR1 and CDR2 (germline): MDHEN, SYDVKM. Trimming left V 3 bases short and J 5 bases short, with 7 bases between. The CDR3 has 12 amino acids. CDR3 DNA sequence: TGTGCCAGCAGTTTTGTGGGTGAGACCCAGTACTTC. This translates into CASSFVGETQYF.